This is a list of T cell receptor beta chains from one sample in a study of regulatory T cells in long-lasting Graves disease. A single record per CDR3 protein comes from TCRdb applying MiXCR to the multiplex PCR reads. The sample lists 400,000 to 500,000 distinct CDR3 sequences, about a sixth occurring once. This sample also belongs to another study, concerning T cells in Graves' hyperthyroidism and ophthalmopathy.

Source: peripheral blood mononuclear cells (PBMCs), taken at new diagnosis, from a patient treated with antithyroid drugs. These receptors were collected from a woman aged 25 to 45 with Graves disease. The conserved cysteine and the conserved F or W are not part of the CDR3 here.

v_call | cdr3_aa
TRBV9 | ASSVKRGEGGRWETQY
TRBV20-1 | SARDDKQFGEAF
TRBV20-1 | SFTDTITASTDTQY
TRBV6-1 | ASSEARGRT
TRBV20-1 | SADSREIRYEQF
TRBV30 | AWSVVRNTEAF
TRBV24-1 | ATSRSTGENEQF
TRBV2 | ASSHPGTSGRTSYNEQF
TRBV3-1 | ASSHTSGGDEQY
TRBV20-1 | SATGQSNYGYT
TRBV5-1 | ASSGGTGGSGEQY
TRBV29-1 | SDLGLAGGPQF
TRBV12-3/TRBV12-4 | ASRPQGADEQF
TRBV28 | ASSLGGRTYEQY
TRBV29-1 | SVEDRDEQY
TRBV6-9 | ASSYQGGSYNEQF
TRBV7-6 | ASSSGQLGEQY
TRBV28 | ASSLGPGRGPNQPQH
TRBV6-1 | ASSESNARGYT
TRBV30 | AGRSRQTYGYT
TRBV6-5 | ASSYSTGIGNTIY
TRBV5-4 | ASSLLTRGETQY
TRBV14 | ASSQEARSYSNQPQH
TRBV19 | ASKSEGAYTEAF
TRBV12-5 | ASGWEPQGGRTEAF
TRBV14 | ASSLGVFNEQF
TRBV5-1 | ASSYRRGYQPQH
TRBV5-1 | ASSFWEKEYEQY
TRBV4-1 | ASSHDRAGGLHNEQF
TRBV10-3 | AISEGFSGANVLT
TRBV24-1 | ATSVGGGGSGANVLT
TRBV6-5 | ASSYLGLAGVTSGANVLT
TRBV7-2 | ASSFQNPNEKLF
TRBV20-1 | SAQLDTTYNEQF